This T cell receptor beta chain was retrieved from a study of T cells in Graves' hyperthyroidism and ophthalmopathy. Study results and limitations: Most thyroid clonotypes that were expanded above 0.001 also turned up in blood.

The length of the CDR3 is 17 residues. V trimming: 6 bases; J trimming: 3 bases; junction bases outside the gene matches: 10. Germline assignment: CDR1 ENHRY and CDR2 SYGVKD. For this clonotype: What it binds is unknown.

RNA transcripts gave rise to amplified TCR beta CDR3 regions. HTBI primers drove first-round RT-PCR of the TCR CDR3. MiXCR, applied by TCRdb to the multiplex PCR reads, yields one record per CDR3 protein. The sample records roughly 45,000 distinct CDR3 sequences, 45% to 50% being singletons. Uncontrolled infection, other autoimmune disease, pregnancy or lactation excluded patients. Clinical symptoms, serum thyroxine and TRAb, thyroid ultrasound and orbital computed tomography together formed the diagnostic basis. The V and J genes are TRBV10-3 and TRBJ2-6; 8 positions agree with TRBD1. The source material was peripheral blood or thyroid tissue (not recorded which). The sequence derives from a woman in her forties or fifties with Graves' hyperthyroidism. CDR3 bases: TGTGCCATCAGGGCCGCAGGGGGCGACTATGGGGCCAACGTCCTGACTTTC. It specifies CAIRAAGGDYGANVLTF.